This T cell receptor (beta chain) was sequenced in a study of vaccination and CD4 T cells after COVID-19. The overall study: Overlapping peptides of the spike proteins of SARS-CoV-2, HCoV-NL63, HCoV-OC43 and HCoV-229E were used for cell stimulation. General study points: Among those convalescent, a median 86.3% of reactive clones emerged solely post-vaccination.

Noted treatment: approximately nine-day PBMC culture with coronavirus spike peptide pools or control peptides (ViraFEST assay). Investigators obtained the unexposed donor's CD4+ T cells before the COVID-19 pandemic (2011-2018). The ViraFEST method relied on peptide pools to expand antigen-specific T cells, followed by TCR sequencing. In the case of this clonotype: Antigen: not known.

The germline CDR1 and CDR2 sequences are KGHSH and LQKENI. The CDR3 loop spans 14 amino acids. V gave up 3 bases and J gave up 1 base, with 9 bases separating them. The assay that was used to sequence DNA from cultured CD4+ T cells was the Oncomine TCR Beta short-read assay. TCRdb independently ran MiXCR on the PCR reads; one entry per CDR3 protein. The sample holds 3,000 or so distinct CDR3 sequences, 25% to 35% seen once. The sample taken for sequencing was CD4+ T cells from blood, cultured in vitro. The TCR was taken from a human donor in good health. The chain is built from TRBV18 and TRBJ2-5; a possible D gene is TRBD2 (5 bases). CDR3 sequence (DNA): TGTGCCAGCTCACCGACTACGATCCAAGAGACCCAGTACTTC. This sequence encodes CASSPTTIQETQYF.